One and the same sample provided the 22 T cell receptor beta chains below, sequenced in a study of cytomegalovirus exposure and HLA in healthy donors. Produced via immunoSEQ multiplex PCR; TCRdb's table is partial and in-frame only. Seen here are about 360,000 clones, 86% observed once, and the top ten hold roughly 0.83%. The sequenced sample was PBMCs. The receptors shown here come from a woman aged 18-35 years in good health and CMV-seronegative.

V and J are TRBV9 and TRBJ1-1, with D possibly being TRBD1 (6 bases). The ends were cut back, 4 bases at V and 7 bases at J, with 23 bases in the middle. The germline gives CDR1 SGDLS, CDR2 YYNGEE. The CDR3 totals 16 residues. This CDR3 is CASSPITRVAGDEAFF. The CDR3 DNA reads TGTGCCAGCAGCCCCATCACTCGAGTGGCAGGGGATGAAGCTTTCTTT.

V is TRBV5-4 and J is TRBJ2-5, with 13 bases that match TRBD2. The CDR3 runs 19 residues. CDR1 SGHNT and CDR2 YYREEE come from the germline V gene (reference sequence). V trimming: 0 bases; J trimming: 1 base; junction bases outside the gene matches: 9. The CDR3 loop reads CASSLAGLAGLPLQETQYF. The CDR3 nucleotides are TGTGCCAGCAGCTTGGCGGGACTAGCGGGGCTACCTCTCCAAGAGACCCAGTACTTC.

The chain joins TRBV2 to TRBJ2-3; D is undetermined. Germline loops: CDR1 SNHLY, CDR2 FYNNEI. Trimming took off 6 bases at V and 0 bases at J, with 13 bases between the two ends. The CDR3 covers 15 residues. As DNA, the CDR3 is TGTGCCAGCAGATCCATGACTGTTAGCACAGATACGCAGTATTTT. It codes for CASRSMTVSTDTQYF. Looking up the rest from reference TRBV2 and TRBJ2-3 gives the full variable domain: EPEVTQTPSHQVTQMGQEVILRCVPISNHLYFYWYRQILGQKVEFLVSFYNNEISEKSEIFDDQFSVERPDGSNFTLKIRSTKLEDSAMYFCASRSMTVSTDTQYFGPGTRLTVL.

The chain links TRBV28 to TRBJ1-1; unclear D gene. Looked up from germline, CDR1 is MDHEN and CDR2 is SYDVKM. V dropped 2 bases and J dropped 7 bases, with 8 bases sitting between them. This CDR3 has 12 amino acids. CDR3 in DNA: TGTGCCAGCAGTTTAGGAGGATATGAAGCTTTCTTT. Residues: CASSLGGYEAFF.

This chain connects TRBV28 to TRBJ1-1; D is possibly TRBD1 (6 bases). V lost 6 bases, J lost 2 bases, and 13 bases lay in between. The CDR3 extends over 14 amino acids. The V gene's germline CDR1 is MDHEN and CDR2 SYDVKM. CDR3 sequence (DNA): TGTGCCAGCAGGCCGTGGACAGACAACACTGAAGCTTTCTTT. Protein sequence: CASRPWTDNTEAFF.

The CDR3 DNA reads TGTGCCAGCATCGGAGGAGTTGGGACACCGTACGAGCAGTACTTC. It codes for CASIGGVGTPYEQYF. J is TRBJ2-7 and V is TRBV6-1; D is perhaps TRBD1 (6 bases). The CDR3 runs 15 residues. CDR1 and CDR2 from the germline V gene are MNHNS and SASEGT. The V end lost 7 bases, the J end lost 4 bases, and 20 bases lay between the germline ends.

J is TRBJ2-2 and V is TRBV7-3, with 11 positions matching TRBD2. Germline V lookup: CDR1 SGHTA, CDR2 FQGTGA. Trimming removed 6 bases from V and 4 bases from J; junction bases left unmatched: 4. This CDR3 spans 15 amino acids. The CDR3 region has the DNA TGTGCCAGCAGTCATGGACTAGCGGGCACCGGGGAGCTGTTTTTT. Translation: CASSHGLAGTGELFF.

The J gene is TRBJ2-1, the V gene TRBV27, with TRBD2 matching over 12 bases. Germline lookup yields CDR1 MNHEY and CDR2 SMNVEV (reference sequence). V trimming: 4 bases; J trimming: 0 bases; junction bases outside the gene matches: 4. The CDR3 contains 17 residues. In DNA form, the CDR3 reads TGTGCCAGCAGTTGGACTAGCGGGACTTACTCCTACAATGAGCAGTTCTTC. Its protein is CASSWTSGTYSYNEQFF.

The chain couples TRBV27 to TRBJ2-5; perhaps TRBD2 as D (5 bases). V was trimmed by 6 bases and J by 5 bases, leaving 13 bases between them. This CDR3 contains 13 residues. Per the germline V gene, CDR1 is MNHEY and CDR2 is SMNVEV (reference sequence). The CDR3 sequence is CASRPTSAETQYF. In DNA form, the CDR3 reads TGTGCCAGCAGACCTACTAGTGCGGAGACCCAGTACTTC.

The CDR3 DNA reads as TGCAGCGTTGAAGGTCGGGACAGGGGAACAGATACGCAGTATTTT. Translation gives CSVEGRDRGTDTQYF. V is TRBV29-1 and J is TRBJ2-3; 10 bases align to TRBD1. V trimming: 1 base; J trimming: 3 bases; junction bases outside the gene matches: 4. Germline CDR1 SQVTM, CDR2 ANQGSEA. The CDR3 contains 15 residues.

Worth noting for this clone: At one of its ends the junction is not consistent with the germline gene, which may arise from a read error. The chain couples TRBV27 to TRBJ2-1, with D maybe TRBD1 (6 bases). This CDR3 spans 13 amino acids. Germline loops: CDR1 MNHEY, CDR2 SMNVEV (reference sequence). CDR3 in amino acids: CASSLVEGTKRLF. CDR3 in DNA: TGTGCCAGCAGTCTAGTTGAGGGGACAAAACGTCTCTTC.

The J gene is TRBJ1-5, the V gene TRBV6-1; TRBD1 matches 9 bases. The CDR3 contains 15 residues. The germline V gene encodes CDR1 MNHNS and CDR2 SASEGT. The J segment lost 5 bases and the V segment lost 1 base, leaving 3 bases of the junction unmatched. In nucleotides, the CDR3 is TGTGCCAGCAGTGAAGACAGGGGGCCTGATCAGCCCCAGCATTTT. It translates to CASSEDRGPDQPQHF.

The chain has TRBV6-5 and TRBJ2-7, with 8 bases aligning to TRBD2. Looked up from germline, CDR1 is MNHEY and CDR2 is SVGAGI. This CDR3 has 14 residues. V lost 4 bases, J lost 2 bases, and 4 bases stayed unmatched. The CDR3, as DNA: TGTGCCAGCAGTTTACTAGCGGCCGCCTACGAGCAGTACTTC. It is translated as CASSLLAAAYEQYF.

This clone was seen just once. This chain links TRBV9 with TRBJ2-3; 9 nucleotides line up with TRBD2. Unmatched junction bases numbered 10, after V lost 5 bases and J lost 3 bases. The CDR3 consists of 16 residues. CDR1 is SGDLS and CDR2 is YYNGEE in the germline V gene. CDR3 sequence reads: CASSRFSGSGTDTQYF. The CDR3 DNA sequence: TGTGCCAGCAGTCGATTTAGCGGGAGTGGAACAGATACGCAGTATTTT. Full variable domain (missing parts from reference TRBV9 and TRBJ2-3): DSGVTQTPKHLITATGQRVTLRCSPRSGDLSVYWYQQSLDQGLQFLIQYYNGEERAKGNILERFSAQQFPDLHSELNLSSLELGDSALYFCASSRFSGSGTDTQYFGPGTRLTVL.

This chain connects TRBV21-1 to TRBJ1-2; no check of the table's D call, TRBD1, against the DNA was made. TRBV21-1 is an annotated pseudogene. This CDR3 contains 11 residues. The CDR3 DNA reads as TGTAACCACAGTTGTAACTATGGCTACACCTTC. This translates into CNHSCNYGYTF.

This chain links TRBV28 with TRBJ1-1; 7 bases fit TRBD1. This CDR3 is built from 16 residues. Losses at the gene ends were 4 bases for V and 6 bases for J; bases not matched to a gene: 14. The germline V gene encodes CDR1 MDHEN and CDR2 SYDVKM. The CDR3 sequence is CASSSFSTGYGAEAFF. The CDR3 region has the DNA TGTGCCAGCAGTTCCTTCTCGACAGGGTACGGCGCTGAAGCTTTCTTT.

V and J are TRBV2 and TRBJ1-5, with 9 bases that match TRBD1. The ends lost 0 bases at V and 6 bases at J; junction bases unmatched: 6. CDR3 length: 16 amino acids. Germline CDR1 and CDR2: SNHLY and FYNNEI. The CDR3 region has the DNA TGTGCCAGCAGTGAAGCTTGGACAGGGGCGGGTCAGCCCCAGCATTTT. Its protein is CASSEAWTGAGQPQHF.

V usage is TRBV7-3 and J usage is TRBJ2-1; unclear D gene. Germline assignment: CDR1 SGHTA and CDR2 FQGTGA. This CDR3 region has 12 residues. V lost 4 bases, J lost 9 bases, and 10 bases lay in between. The CDR3 spells CASSSGAGEQFF. In DNA, the CDR3 is TGTGCCAGCAGCTCAGGCGCTGGTGAGCAGTTCTTC.

This chain uses TRBV9 with TRBJ2-2; D is possibly TRBD2 (5 bases). V was trimmed by 0 bases and J by 8 bases, leaving 17 bases between them. CDR1 is SGDLS and CDR2 is YYNGEE in the germline V gene. The CDR3 runs to 16 residues. This chain's CDR3 is CASSVATRAVEGELFF. CDR3 nucleotide sequence: TGTGCCAGCAGCGTAGCTACTAGGGCTGTTGAAGGGGAGCTGTTTTTT. The full variable domain, rest sourced from reference TRBV9 and TRBJ2-2, is DSGVTQTPKHLITATGQRVTLRCSPRSGDLSVYWYQQSLDQGLQFLIQYYNGEERAKGNILERFSAQQFPDLHSELNLSSLELGDSALYFCASSVATRAVEGELFFGEGSRLTVL.

This chain links TRBV25-1 with TRBJ1-3; D not certain. The germline V gene has CDR1 MGHDK and CDR2 SYGVNS. Trimming pared 5 bases from V and 3 bases from J, leaving 11 bases between. The CDR3 covers 14 residues. The CDR3 protein is CASSLGGRGNTIYF. The CDR3 bases are TGTGCCAGCAGTCTGGGAGGCCGTGGAAACACCATATATTTT.

CDR3 protein: CASSEWLPGTDTQYF. CDR3 sequence (DNA): TGTGCCAGCAGTGAATGGCTCCCCGGCACAGATACGCAGTATTTT. The chain has TRBV25-1 and TRBJ2-3; D gene uncertain. Germline CDR1 is MGHDK and CDR2 is SYGVNS. The CDR3 has 15 residues. V lost 1 base, J lost 1 base, and 9 bases lay in between.

This clone was picked up a small number of times. The gene calls are TRBV27 and TRBJ1-2, with D perhaps matching TRBD1 (5 bases). Trimming pared 4 bases from V and 8 bases from J, leaving 14 bases between. There are 13 residues in the CDR3. Germline V CDR1 and CDR2: MNHEY, SMNVEV (reference sequence). DNA of the CDR3: TGTGCCAGCAGTTCAACTCAGGGATACGGCTACACCTTC. Residues: CASSSTQGYGYTF.